The next 15 T cell receptor beta chains were all read from a single sample in a study of CD8 T cells in ankylosing spondylitis. Findings and limits, study-wide: Characteristic, it appeared, of ankylosing spondylitis blood was a TCR beta motif of eight highly homologous variants.

TCRdb called the 5' RACE reads again in MiXCR, with one record for every CDR3 protein. The sample includes roughly 370,000 distinct CDR3 sequences, approximately 20% seen only once; the top ten take about a sixth. No cognate antigen is known for these TCRs. Input material: blood, either unsorted or a sorted T cell fraction (not recorded which). These TCRs come from a male donor with ankylosing spondylitis.

This clonotype was detected a few times. The chain uses TRBV28 and TRBJ2-7; D is unresolved. V gave up 1 base and J gave up 7 bases, with 8 bases separating them. Germline V lookup: CDR1 MDHEN, CDR2 SYDVKM. This CDR3 has 12 amino acids. Here the CDR3 reads CASSLSSKEQYF. For the CDR3, the DNA is TGTGCCAGCAGTTTATCCTCTAAGGAGCAGTACTTC.

V usage is TRBV10-2 and J usage is TRBJ2-7; D may be TRBD1 or TRBD2 (5 bases each). This CDR3 spans 14 amino acids. Germline-derived CDR1 and CDR2 are WSHSY and SAAADI. Trimming removed 4 bases from V and 2 bases from J, with 12 bases in between. Here the CDR3 reads CASSGGPTTYEQYF. CDR3 sequence (DNA): TGCGCCAGCAGTGGGGGACCGACGACCTACGAGCAGTACTTC.

The V gene is TRBV10-3, the J gene TRBJ2-2; no firm D call. Germline V CDR1 and CDR2: ENHRY, SYGVKD. V lost 4 bases and J 6 bases, leaving 12 bases between the germline ends. CDR3 length equals 14 residues. The CDR3 protein is CAISGQARPGELFF. CDR3 sequence (DNA): TGTGCCATCAGTGGGCAGGCTAGACCCGGGGAGCTGTTTTTT.

This clonotype was recorded a few times. The chain recombines TRBV7-2 with TRBJ2-2; tentatively, D is TRBD1 (6 bases). CDR1 and CDR2 (germline): SGHTA, FQGNSA. Trimming stripped 2 bases from V and 6 bases from J, with 16 bases between. This CDR3 is built from 16 residues. The chain's CDR3 is CASSLFSRGNPGELFF. As DNA, the CDR3 is TGTGCCAGCAGCTTATTTAGCAGGGGAAATCCCGGGGAGCTGTTTTTT.

The chain couples TRBV20-1 to TRBJ1-6, with D unclear. From germline, CDR1 is DFQATT and CDR2 SNEGSKA (reference sequence). The V end was cut by 3 bases, the J end by 4 bases, with 13 bases between. The CDR3 has 15 amino acids. The CDR3 sequence: CSASRRALYNSPLHF. The CDR3 DNA is TGCAGTGCTAGTCGCCGGGCCCTATATAATTCACCCCTCCACTTT.

This clonotype was observed a few times. The gene calls are TRBV15 and TRBJ2-2; 10 nucleotides match TRBD2. There are 16 residues in the CDR3. The junction had 9 bases not matched to a gene; V was cut back by 6 bases and J by 5 bases. Germline-derived CDR1 and CDR2 are LNHNV and YYDKDF (reference sequence). This CDR3 reads CATRTIAGGGTGELFF. DNA for the CDR3: TGTGCCACCAGAACGATAGCGGGAGGTGGGACCGGGGAGCTGTTTTTT.

The sample holds many counts of this clonotype. V usage is TRBV28 and J usage is TRBJ2-3, with a tentative D call TRBD2 (5 bases). V shed 2 bases and J shed 0 bases, with 15 bases lying between them. Germline CDR1 MDHEN, CDR2 SYDVKM. The CDR3 spans 17 residues. The CDR3 reads CASSLPPTITSTDTQYF. The CDR3 nucleotides are TGTGCCAGCAGTTTACCACCGACTATAACTAGCACAGATACGCAGTATTTT. Variable domain in full (rest from reference TRBV28 and TRBJ2-3): DVKVTQSSRYLVKRTGEKVFLECVQDMDHENMFWYRQDPGLGLRLIYFSYDVKMKEKGDIPEGYSVSREKKERFSLILESASTNQTSMYLCASSLPPTITSTDTQYFGPGTRLTVL.

This clonotype has only a few counts. The chain has TRBV29-1 and TRBJ1-1; TRBD1 is a possible D gene (5 bases). V lost 2 bases and J 0 bases, leaving 10 bases between the germline ends. CDR1 is SQVTM and CDR2 is ANQGSEA in the germline V gene. CDR3 size: 14 residues. CDR3 in DNA: TGCAGCGTTGAAAGAAGGGGTTTGAACACTGAAGCTTTCTTT. Translated: CSVERRGLNTEAFF.

This clonotype was found a few times. This chain uses TRBV2 with TRBJ2-2; 9 bases line up with TRBD1. The CDR3 is 16 residues long. Per germline, CDR1 SNHLY and CDR2 FYNNEI. Germline trimming cut 5 bases from V and 1 base from J; bases unmatched to any gene: 5. This CDR3 reads CASSQQGAWNTGELFF. Written as DNA, the CDR3 is TGTGCCAGCAGTCAACAGGGGGCGTGGAACACCGGGGAGCTGTTTTTT.

In its sample, this clonotype was seen a few times. The chain links TRBV4-2 to TRBJ2-7; TRBD2 matches at 8 bases. Trimming removed 2 bases from V and 6 bases from J; junction bases left unmatched: 9. This CDR3 is 15 amino acids long. The germline V gene encodes CDR1 LGHNA and CDR2 YNFKEQ. DNA for the CDR3: TGTGCCAGCAGCCAAAACCCGCGGGAGGATTCCGAGCAGTACTTC. Translating it yields CASSQNPREDSEQYF.

The chain carries TRBV20-1 and TRBJ2-3; 9 nucleotides align to TRBD2. The V gene end was trimmed by 8 bases and the J gene end by 0 bases; junction bases not matched to a gene: 18. Per germline, CDR1 DFQATT and CDR2 SNEGSKA (reference sequence). CDR3 length: 18 residues. CDR3 sequence: CSYRRPGTSHSSTDTQYF. The CDR3 bases are TGCAGTTATCGCCGTCCCGGGACTAGCCACAGTAGCACAGATACGCAGTATTTT.

CDR3 nucleotides: TGCGCCAGCAGCCCCCACCCGGGACTAGCGGCGTACAATGAGCAGTTCTTC. It translates to CASSPHPGLAAYNEQFF. V gene TRBV5-1 combines with J gene TRBJ2-1; 11 nucleotides align to TRBD2. Germline V gene sequence: CDR1 SGHRS, CDR2 YFSETQ. V was clipped by 4 bases and J by 4 bases; unmatched bases: 10. The CDR3 covers 17 residues.

This clonotype has a handful of counts. V gene TRBV10-3 combines with J gene TRBJ2-1, with TRBD2 as a possible D gene (5 bases). CDR1 ENHRY and CDR2 SYGVKD come from the germline V gene. V was pared by 0 bases and J by 10 bases, with 13 bases between. The CDR3 is 14 amino acids. CDR3 DNA sequence: TGTGCCATCAGTGAGTCGTACGGGAAAACCGAGCAGTTCTTC. Amino acid sequence: CAISESYGKTEQFF.

The sample holds a few counts of this clonotype. The chain uses TRBV6-5 and TRBJ2-3, with a weak D call TRBD2 (5 bases). V was cut by 8 bases and J by 1 base, with 10 bases left in between. The germline CDR1 and CDR2 sequences are MNHEY and SVGAGI. This CDR3 comprises 13 residues. CDR3 in amino acids: CASRTRGTDTQYF. The CDR3 nucleotides are TGTGCCAGCCGTACTAGAGGCACAGATACGCAGTATTTT.

This clonotype was observed a handful of times. The chain recombines TRBV20-1 with TRBJ2-3; possible D gene TRBD2, 5 bases. Trimming removed 3 bases from V and 4 bases from J, with 17 bases in between. Germline assignment: CDR1 DFQATT and CDR2 SNEGSKA (reference sequence). There are 15 residues in the CDR3. This CDR3 is CSASRMRVDADTQYF. The CDR3 region has the DNA TGCAGTGCTAGTCGGATGCGGGTGGATGCAGATACGCAGTATTTT.